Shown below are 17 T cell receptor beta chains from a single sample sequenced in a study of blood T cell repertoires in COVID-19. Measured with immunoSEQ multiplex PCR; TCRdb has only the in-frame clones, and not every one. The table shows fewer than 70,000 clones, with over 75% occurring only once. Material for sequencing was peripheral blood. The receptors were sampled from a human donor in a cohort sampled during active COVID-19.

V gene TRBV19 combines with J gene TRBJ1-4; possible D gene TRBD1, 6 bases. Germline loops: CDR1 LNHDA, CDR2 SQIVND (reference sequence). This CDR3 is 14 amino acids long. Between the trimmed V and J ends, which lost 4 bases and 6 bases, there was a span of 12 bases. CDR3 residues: CASSTRDTHEKLFF. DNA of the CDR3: TGTGCCAGTAGTACCCGGGACACCCATGAAAAACTGTTTTTT.

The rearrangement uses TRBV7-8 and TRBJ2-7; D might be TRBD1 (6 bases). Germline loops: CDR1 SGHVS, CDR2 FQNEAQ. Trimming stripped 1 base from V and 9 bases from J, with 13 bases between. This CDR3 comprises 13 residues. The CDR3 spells CASSLDPGQRQYF. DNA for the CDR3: TGTGCCAGCAGCTTAGACCCGGGACAAAGGCAGTACTTC.

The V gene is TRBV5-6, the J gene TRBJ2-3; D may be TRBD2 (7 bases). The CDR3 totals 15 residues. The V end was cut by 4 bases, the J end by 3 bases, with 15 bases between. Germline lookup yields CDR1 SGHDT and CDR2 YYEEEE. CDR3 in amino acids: CASSERGRATDTQYF. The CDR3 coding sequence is TGTGCCAGCAGCGAAAGGGGGAGGGCAACAGATACGCAGTATTTT.

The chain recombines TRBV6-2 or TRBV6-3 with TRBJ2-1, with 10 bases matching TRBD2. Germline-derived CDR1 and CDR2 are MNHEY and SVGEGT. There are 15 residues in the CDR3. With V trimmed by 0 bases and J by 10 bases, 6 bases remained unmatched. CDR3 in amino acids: CASSYSRGSGGEQFF. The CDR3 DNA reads TGTGCCAGCAGTTACTCGCGTGGTAGCGGGGGGGAGCAGTTCTTC.

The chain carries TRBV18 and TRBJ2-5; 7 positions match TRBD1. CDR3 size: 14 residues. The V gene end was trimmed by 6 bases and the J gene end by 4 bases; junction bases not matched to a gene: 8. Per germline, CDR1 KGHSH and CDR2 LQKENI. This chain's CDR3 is CASSPRTGGETQYF. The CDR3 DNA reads TGTGCCAGCTCCCCCAGGACAGGTGGAGAGACCCAGTACTTC.

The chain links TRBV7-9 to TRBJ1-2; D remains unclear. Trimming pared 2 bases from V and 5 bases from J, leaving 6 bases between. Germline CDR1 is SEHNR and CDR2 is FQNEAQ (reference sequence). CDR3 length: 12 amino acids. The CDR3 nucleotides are TGTGCCAGCAGCTTACAGGAATATGGCTACACCTTC. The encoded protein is CASSLQEYGYTF.

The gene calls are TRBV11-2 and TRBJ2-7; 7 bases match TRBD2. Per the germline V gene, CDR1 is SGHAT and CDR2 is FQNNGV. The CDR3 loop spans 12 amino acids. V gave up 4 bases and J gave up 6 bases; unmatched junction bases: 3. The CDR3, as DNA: TGTGCCAGCAGCTCCCCGGGGGGCGAGCAGTACTTC. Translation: CASSSPGGEQYF.

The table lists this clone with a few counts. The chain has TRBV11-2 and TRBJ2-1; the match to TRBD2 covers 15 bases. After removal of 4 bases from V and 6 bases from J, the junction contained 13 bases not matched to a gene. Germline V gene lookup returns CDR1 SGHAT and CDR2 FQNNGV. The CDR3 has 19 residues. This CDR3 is CASSSLRTSGRAGGNEQFF. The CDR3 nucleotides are TGTGCCAGCAGCTCATTACGGACTAGCGGGAGGGCTGGGGGCAATGAGCAGTTCTTC.

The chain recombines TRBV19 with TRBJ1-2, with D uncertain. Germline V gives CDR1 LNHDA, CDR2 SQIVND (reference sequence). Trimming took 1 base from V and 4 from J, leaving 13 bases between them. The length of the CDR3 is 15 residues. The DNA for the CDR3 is TGTGCCAGTAGTATAGTCGGCAGGCCCCTCTATGGCTACACCTTC. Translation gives CASSIVGRPLYGYTF.

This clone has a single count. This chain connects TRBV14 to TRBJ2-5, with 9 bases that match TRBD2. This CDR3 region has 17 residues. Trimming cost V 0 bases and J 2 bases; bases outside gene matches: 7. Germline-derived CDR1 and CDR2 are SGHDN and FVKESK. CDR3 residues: CASSQDWAGGKQETQYF. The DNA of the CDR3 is TGTGCCAGCAGCCAAGATTGGGCGGGAGGGAAACAAGAGACCCAGTACTTC.

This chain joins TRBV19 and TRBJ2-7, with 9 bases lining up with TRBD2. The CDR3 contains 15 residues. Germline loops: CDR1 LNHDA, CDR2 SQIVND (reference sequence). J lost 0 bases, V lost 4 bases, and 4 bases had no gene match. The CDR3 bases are TGTGCCAGTAGTACCGTTAGCGGGGGCTCCTACGAGCAGTACTTC. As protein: CASSTVSGGSYEQYF.

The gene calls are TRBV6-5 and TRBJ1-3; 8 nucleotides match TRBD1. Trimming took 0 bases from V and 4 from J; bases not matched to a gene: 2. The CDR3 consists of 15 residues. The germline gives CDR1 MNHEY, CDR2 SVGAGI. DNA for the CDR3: TGTGCCAGCAGTTACTCGCGGACAGGGGGAAACACCATATATTTT. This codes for CASSYSRTGGNTIYF.

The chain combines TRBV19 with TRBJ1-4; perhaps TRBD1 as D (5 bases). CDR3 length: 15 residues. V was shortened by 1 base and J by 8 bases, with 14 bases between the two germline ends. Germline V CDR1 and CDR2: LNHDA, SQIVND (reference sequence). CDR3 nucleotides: TGTGCCAGTAGTATAGGCGCAGGGTACAAAGAAAAACTGTTTTTT. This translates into CASSIGAGYKEKLFF.

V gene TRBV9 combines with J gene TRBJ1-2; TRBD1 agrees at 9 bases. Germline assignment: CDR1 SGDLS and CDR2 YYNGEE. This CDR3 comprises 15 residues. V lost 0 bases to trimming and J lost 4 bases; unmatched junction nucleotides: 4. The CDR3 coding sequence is TGTGCCAGCAGCGTAGGGGACAGGGTGGGCTATGGCTACACCTTC. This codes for CASSVGDRVGYGYTF.

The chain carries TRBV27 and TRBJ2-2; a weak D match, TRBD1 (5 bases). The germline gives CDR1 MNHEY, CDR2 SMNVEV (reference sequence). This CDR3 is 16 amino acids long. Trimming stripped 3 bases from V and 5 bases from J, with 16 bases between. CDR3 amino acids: CASSFFQGQGTGELFF. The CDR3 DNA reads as TGTGCCAGCAGTTTTTTCCAGGGCCAAGGGACCGGGGAGCTGTTTTTT.

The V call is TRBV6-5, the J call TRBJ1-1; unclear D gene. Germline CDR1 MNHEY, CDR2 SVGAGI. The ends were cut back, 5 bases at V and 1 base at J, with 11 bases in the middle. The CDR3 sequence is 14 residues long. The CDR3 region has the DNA TGTGCCAGCAGTCCCAGTCGCCGGAACACTGAAGCTTTCTTT. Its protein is CASSPSRRNTEAFF.

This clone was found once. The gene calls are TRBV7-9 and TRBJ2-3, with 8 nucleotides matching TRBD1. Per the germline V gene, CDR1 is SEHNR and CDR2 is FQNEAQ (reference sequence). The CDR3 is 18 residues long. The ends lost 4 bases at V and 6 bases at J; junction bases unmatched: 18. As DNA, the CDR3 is TGTGCCAGCAGCTCTACGAACCCCGGACAGGGACGCATGGATACGCAGTATTTT. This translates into CASSSTNPGQGRMDTQYF.